Following are 8 T cell receptor beta chains from one sample sequenced in a study of T cell responses to AZD1222 COVID-19 vaccine (dated by TCRdb to the early 2020s). The label giving this sample's time point can be read as: baseline before first vaccination. The library was made by the immunoSEQ multiplex PCR assay. This is the immuneACCESS table as TCRdb keeps it, with only in-frame sequences that have V and J called. A part of the clones is gone; compared with another copy, unresolved V genes explain less than half, and the rest is unexplained. The sample table contains roughly 150,000 clones; only one count was recorded for 88% of them. Clones ranked in the top ten supply roughly 3% of the sample. The material sequenced was peripheral blood, taken on day 0 of AZD1222 vaccination. These receptors came from an adult in good health.

The rearrangement links TRBV7-2 to TRBJ1-5; TRBD1 agrees at 8 bases. This CDR3 is 15 amino acids long. Trimming cost V 6 bases and J 6 bases; bases outside gene matches: 10. Germline V CDR1 and CDR2: SGHTA, FQGNSA. The CDR3 reads CASSQPGGRGQPQHF. CDR3 DNA sequence: TGTGCCAGCAGTCAACCAGGGGGCCGGGGTCAGCCCCAGCATTTT.

This chain connects TRBV9 to TRBJ1-5; 9 positions match TRBD1. This CDR3 spans 15 amino acids. Germline CDR1 SGDLS, CDR2 YYNGEE. With V trimmed by 4 bases and J by 0 bases, 2 bases remained unmatched. CDR3 region: CASSRTGVSNQPQHF. CDR3 DNA sequence: TGTGCCAGCAGCCGGACAGGGGTTAGCAATCAGCCCCAGCATTTT.

The chain combines TRBV3-1 (or the pseudogene TRBV3-2) with TRBJ2-5; D gene unclear. V was pared by 6 bases and J by 4 bases, with 12 bases between. This CDR3 is 13 amino acids long. CDR1 LGHDT and CDR2 YNNKEL come from the germline V gene (reference sequence). The CDR3 protein is CASRTRGGETQYF. As DNA, the CDR3 is TGTGCCAGCAGAACAAGAGGTGGAGAGACCCAGTACTTC.

The chain couples TRBV19 to TRBJ1-4, with 10 bases lining up with TRBD1. CDR1 is LNHDA and CDR2 is SQIVND in the germline V gene (reference sequence). CDR3 length equals 14 residues. J gave up 7 bases and V 6 bases, and 5 bases lay outside the gene matches. CDR3: CASSQTGGSEKLFF. The CDR3 nucleotides are TGTGCCAGTAGCCAGACAGGGGGCAGTGAAAAACTGTTTTTT.

The genes are TRBV6-6 and TRBJ2-1; TRBD1 agrees at 8 bases. The ends lost 7 bases at V and 0 bases at J; junction bases unmatched: 5. The CDR3 loop spans 15 amino acids. CDR1 is MNHNY, CDR2 SVGAGI, per germline (reference sequence). Here the CDR3 DNA reads TGTGCCAGCAAAGTAGACAGGGGCTCCTACAATGAGCAGTTCTTC. Its translation is CASKVDRGSYNEQFF.

The rearrangement joins TRBV4-3 to TRBJ1-2; no definite D call. The CDR3 loop spans 12 amino acids. CDR1 is LGHNA, CDR2 YSLEER, per germline. V lost 3 bases, J lost 7 bases, and 9 bases lay in between. CDR3 sequence: CASSQAGGGYTF. Written as DNA, the CDR3 is TGCGCCAGCAGCCAGGCGGGTGGTGGCTACACCTTC.

A few counts support this clone. The CDR3 loop is CASSQDLSSGDNEQFF. DNA of the CDR3: TGCGCCAGCAGCCAAGATCTGTCTAGCGGTGACAATGAGCAGTTCTTC. This rearrangement joins TRBV4-3 to TRBJ2-1; 7 bases map to TRBD2. Unmatched junction bases numbered 7, after V lost 0 bases and J lost 5 bases. This CDR3 has 16 residues. From germline, CDR1 is LGHNA and CDR2 YSLEER.

This clone was seen more than once but under ten times. For the CDR3, the DNA is TGTGCCAGCAGTGACGGGACAGAAAACACTGAAGCTTTCTTT. This translates into CASSDGTENTEAFF. The chain uses TRBV6-4 and TRBJ1-1; 7 bases line up with TRBD1. CDR3 length: 14 residues. CDR1 MRHNA and CDR2 SNTAGT come from the germline V gene. J was trimmed by 2 bases and V by 2 bases; bases with no gene match: 2.